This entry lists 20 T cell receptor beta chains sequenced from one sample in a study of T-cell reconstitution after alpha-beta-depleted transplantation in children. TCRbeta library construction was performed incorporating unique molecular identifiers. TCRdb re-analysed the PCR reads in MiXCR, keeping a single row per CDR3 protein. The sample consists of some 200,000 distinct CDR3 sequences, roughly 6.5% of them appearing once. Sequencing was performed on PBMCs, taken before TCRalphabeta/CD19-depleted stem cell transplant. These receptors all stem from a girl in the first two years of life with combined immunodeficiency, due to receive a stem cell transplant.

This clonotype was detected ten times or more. The CDR3 nucleotides read TGTGCCAGCAGTGATCCGACTAGTTATCTCAATGAGCAGTTCTTC. Protein sequence: CASSDPTSYLNEQFF. The chain carries TRBV25-1 and TRBJ2-1; the D gene is possibly TRBD2 (6 bases). The CDR3 has 15 amino acids. The germline gives CDR1 MGHDK, CDR2 SYGVNS. V lost 3 bases, J lost 6 bases, and 15 bases lay in between.

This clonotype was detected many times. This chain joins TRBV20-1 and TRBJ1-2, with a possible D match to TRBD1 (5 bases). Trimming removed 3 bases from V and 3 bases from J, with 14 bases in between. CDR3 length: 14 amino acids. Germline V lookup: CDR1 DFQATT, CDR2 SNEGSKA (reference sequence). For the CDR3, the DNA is TGCAGTGCTAGTTTCCCAGGGAAAGACTATGGCTACACCTTC. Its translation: CSASFPGKDYGYTF.

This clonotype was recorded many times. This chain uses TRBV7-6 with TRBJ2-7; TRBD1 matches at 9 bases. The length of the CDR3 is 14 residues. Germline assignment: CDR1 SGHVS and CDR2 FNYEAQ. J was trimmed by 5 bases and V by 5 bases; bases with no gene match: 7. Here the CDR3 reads CASSPSTGGNEQYF. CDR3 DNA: TGTGCCAGCAGCCCCTCGACAGGGGGTAACGAGCAGTACTTC.

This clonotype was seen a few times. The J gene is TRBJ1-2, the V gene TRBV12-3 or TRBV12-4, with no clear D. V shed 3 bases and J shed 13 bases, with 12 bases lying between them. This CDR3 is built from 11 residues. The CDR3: CASSLGRWGTF. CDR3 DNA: TGTGCCAGCAGTTTGGGCAGGTGGGGCACCTTC.

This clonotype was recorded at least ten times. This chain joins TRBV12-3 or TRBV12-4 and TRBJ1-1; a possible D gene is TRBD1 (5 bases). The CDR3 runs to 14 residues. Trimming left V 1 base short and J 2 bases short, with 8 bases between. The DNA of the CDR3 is TGTGCCAGCAGTTTAGGCGGGACCAACACTGAAGCTTTCTTT. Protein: CASSLGGTNTEAFF.

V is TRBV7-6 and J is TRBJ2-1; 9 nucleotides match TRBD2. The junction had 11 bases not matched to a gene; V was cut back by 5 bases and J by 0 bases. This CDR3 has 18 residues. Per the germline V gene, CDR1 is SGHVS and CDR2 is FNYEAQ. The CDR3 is CASSPLAGDPSSYNEQFF. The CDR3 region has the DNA TGTGCCAGCAGCCCGTTAGCGGGGGACCCAAGCTCCTACAATGAGCAGTTCTTC.

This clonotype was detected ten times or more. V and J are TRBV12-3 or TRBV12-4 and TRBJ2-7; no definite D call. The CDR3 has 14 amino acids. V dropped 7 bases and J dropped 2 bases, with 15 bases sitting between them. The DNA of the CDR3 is TGTGCCAGCACTTCCGCAGGTTCTACCTACGAGCAGTACTTC. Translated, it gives CASTSAGSTYEQYF.

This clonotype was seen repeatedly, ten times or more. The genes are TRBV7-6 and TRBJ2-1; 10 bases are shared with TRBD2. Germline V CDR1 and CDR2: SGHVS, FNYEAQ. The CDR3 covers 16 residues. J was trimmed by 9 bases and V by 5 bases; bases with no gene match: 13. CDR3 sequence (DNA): TGTGCCAGCAGCCCGCTCTCTAGCGGGAGTGAGGTTGAGCAGTTCTTC. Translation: CASSPLSSGSEVEQFF.

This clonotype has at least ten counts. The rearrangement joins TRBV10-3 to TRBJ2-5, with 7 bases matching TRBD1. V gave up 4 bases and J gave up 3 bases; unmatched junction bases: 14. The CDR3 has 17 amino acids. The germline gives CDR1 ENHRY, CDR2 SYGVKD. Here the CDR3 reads CAISVFDRVAKKETQYF. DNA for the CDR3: TGTGCCATCAGTGTCTTTGACAGGGTGGCGAAAAAAGAGACCCAGTACTTC.

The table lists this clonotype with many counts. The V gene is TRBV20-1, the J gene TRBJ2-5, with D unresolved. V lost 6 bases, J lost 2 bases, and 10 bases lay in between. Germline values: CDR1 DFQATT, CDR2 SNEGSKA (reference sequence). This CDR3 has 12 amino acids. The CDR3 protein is CSARITQETQYF. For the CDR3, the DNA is TGCAGTGCGAGGATTACTCAAGAGACCCAGTACTTC.

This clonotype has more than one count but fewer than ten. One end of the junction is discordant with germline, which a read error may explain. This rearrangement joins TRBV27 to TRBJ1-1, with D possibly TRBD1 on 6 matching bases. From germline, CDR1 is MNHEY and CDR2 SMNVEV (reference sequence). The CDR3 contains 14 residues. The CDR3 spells CATSSGGGQNEAFF. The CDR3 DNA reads TGTGCCACCAGTTCCGGCGGGGGGCAAAATGAAGCTTTCTTT.

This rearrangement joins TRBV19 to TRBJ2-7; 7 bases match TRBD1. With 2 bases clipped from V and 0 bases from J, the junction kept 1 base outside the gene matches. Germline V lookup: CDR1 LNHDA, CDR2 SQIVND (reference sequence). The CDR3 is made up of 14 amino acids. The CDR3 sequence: CASSINRGSYEQYF. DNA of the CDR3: TGTGCCAGTAGTATAAACAGGGGCTCCTACGAGCAGTACTTC. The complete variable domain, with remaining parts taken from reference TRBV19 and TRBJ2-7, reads DGGITQSPKYLFRKEGQNVTLSCEQNLNHDAMYWYRQDPGQGLRLIYYSQIVNDFQKGDIAEGYSVSREKKESFPLTVTSAQKNPTAFYLCASSINRGSYEQYFGPGTRLTVT.

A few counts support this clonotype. CDR3 in DNA: TGTGCCAGCAGCTTAGACCGGGACCCCCGGCGGGAGACCCAGTACTTC. This gives the protein CASSLDRDPRRETQYF. This chain connects TRBV7-8 to TRBJ2-5; TRBD1 or TRBD2 may be the D gene (5 bases each). Germline assignment: CDR1 SGHVS and CDR2 FQNEAQ. The CDR3 loop spans 16 amino acids. V gave up 1 base and J gave up 5 bases, with 17 bases separating them. Together with reference TRBV7-8 and TRBJ2-5, the CDR3 gives the full variable domain: GAGVSQSPRYKVAKRGQDVALRCDPISGHVSLFWYQQALGQGPEFLTYFQNEAQLDKSGLPSDRFFAERPEGSVSTLKIQRTQQEDSAVYLCASSLDRDPRRETQYFGPGTRLLVL.

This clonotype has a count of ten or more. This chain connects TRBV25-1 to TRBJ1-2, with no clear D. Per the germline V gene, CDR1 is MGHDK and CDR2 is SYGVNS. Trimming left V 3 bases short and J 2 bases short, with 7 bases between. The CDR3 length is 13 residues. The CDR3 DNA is TGTGCCAGCAGTGATTCGGGGAACTATGGCTACACCTTC. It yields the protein CASSDSGNYGYTF.

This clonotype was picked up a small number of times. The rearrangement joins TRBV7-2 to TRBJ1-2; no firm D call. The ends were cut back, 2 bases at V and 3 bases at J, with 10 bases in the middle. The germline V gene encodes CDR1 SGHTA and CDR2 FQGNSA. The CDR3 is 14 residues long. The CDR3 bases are TGTGCCAGCAGCTTACCACAGATCGACTATGGCTACACCTTC. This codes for CASSLPQIDYGYTF.

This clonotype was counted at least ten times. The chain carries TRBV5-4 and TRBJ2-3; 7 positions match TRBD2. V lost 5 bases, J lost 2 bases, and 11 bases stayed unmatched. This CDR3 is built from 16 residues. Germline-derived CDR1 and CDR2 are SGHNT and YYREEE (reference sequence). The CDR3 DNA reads TGTGCCAGCAGGGTGAGGTCTAGCGGAACCACAGATACGCAGTATTTT. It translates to CASRVRSSGTTDTQYF.

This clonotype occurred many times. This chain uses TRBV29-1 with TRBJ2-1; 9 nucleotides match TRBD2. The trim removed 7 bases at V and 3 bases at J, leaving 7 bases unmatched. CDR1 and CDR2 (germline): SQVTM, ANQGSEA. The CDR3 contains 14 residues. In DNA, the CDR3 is TGCAGCGCCGTAAGCGGGGGGTTCTACAATGAGCAGTTCTTC. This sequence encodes CSAVSGGFYNEQFF.

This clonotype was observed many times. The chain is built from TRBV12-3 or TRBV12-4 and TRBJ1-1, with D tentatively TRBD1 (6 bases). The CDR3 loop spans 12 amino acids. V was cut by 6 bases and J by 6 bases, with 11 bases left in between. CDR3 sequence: CASSGDTPEAFF. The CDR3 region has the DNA TGTGCCAGCAGCGGGGACACCCCTGAAGCTTTCTTT.

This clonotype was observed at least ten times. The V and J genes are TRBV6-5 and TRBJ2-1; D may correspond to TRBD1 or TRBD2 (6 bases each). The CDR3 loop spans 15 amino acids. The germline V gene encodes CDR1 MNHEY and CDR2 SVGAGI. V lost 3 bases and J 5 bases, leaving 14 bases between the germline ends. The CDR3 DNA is TGTGCCAGCAGTTATCCGGTAGGGGGGAACAATGAGCAGTTCTTC. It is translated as CASSYPVGGNNEQFF.

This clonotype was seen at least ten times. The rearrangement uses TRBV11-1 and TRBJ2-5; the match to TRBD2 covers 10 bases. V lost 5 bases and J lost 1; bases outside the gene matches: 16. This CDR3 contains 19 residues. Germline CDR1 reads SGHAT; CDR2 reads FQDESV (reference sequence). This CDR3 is CASSRSLSGGLSPQETQYF. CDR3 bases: TGTGCCAGCAGCAGGAGTCTTAGCGGGGGGCTCTCACCCCAAGAGACCCAGTACTTC.